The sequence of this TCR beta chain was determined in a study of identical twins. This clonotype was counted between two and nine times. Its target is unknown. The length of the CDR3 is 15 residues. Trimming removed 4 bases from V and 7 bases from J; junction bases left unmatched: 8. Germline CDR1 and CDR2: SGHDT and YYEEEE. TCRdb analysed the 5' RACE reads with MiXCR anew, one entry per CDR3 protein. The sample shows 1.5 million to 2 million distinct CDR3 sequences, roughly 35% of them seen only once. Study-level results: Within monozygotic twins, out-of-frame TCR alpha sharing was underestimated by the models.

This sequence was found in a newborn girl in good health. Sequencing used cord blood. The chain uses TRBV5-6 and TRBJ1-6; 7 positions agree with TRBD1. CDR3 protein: CASSTQGLGNSPLHF. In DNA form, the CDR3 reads TGTGCCAGCAGCACACAGGGGCTGGGGAATTCACCCCTCCACTTT. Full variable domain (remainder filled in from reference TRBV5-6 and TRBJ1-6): DAGVTQSPTHLIKTRGQQVTLRCSPKSGHDTVSWYQQALGQGPQFIFQYYEEEERQRGNFPDRFSGHQFPNYSSELNVNALLLGDSALYLCASSTQGLGNSPLHFGNGTRLTVT.